Sequencing of this TCR beta chain was carried out in a study of cytomegalovirus exposure and HLA in healthy donors. PCR employed 60 Vbeta and 13 Jbeta primers. Data came from immunoSEQ multiplex PCR; TCRdb stores just in-frame clones and leaves some out. The sample carries 150,000 or so clones, about 75% recorded once. The CDR3 is made up of 13 amino acids. Per the germline V gene, CDR1 is KGHSH and CDR2 is LQKENI. The germline V and J ends were trimmed by 4 bases and 6 bases, with 11 bases remaining between them. Material: PBMCs. The genes are TRBV18 and TRBJ2-3; D is perhaps TRBD2 (5 bases). The clonotype was recovered from a woman in her thirties or forties in good health and CMV-seropositive. The CDR3 DNA is TGTGCCAGCTCACGCGGAGAGGGCGATACGCAGTATTTT. Protein sequence: CASSRGEGDTQYF.